This T cell receptor (beta chain) is drawn from a study of T cell responses to AZD1222 COVID-19 vaccine. Profiled with immunoSEQ multiplex PCR; TCRdb holds only in-frame clones, not every one. The top ten clones hold about 2.5% of a sample with fewer than 200,000 clones, just over 90% of them seen once. On this clone: The antigen is undetermined.

Study-wide points: There were vaccine-associated CD4 TCRs across spike, dominant at 160-218 and 743-854. AZD1222 recipients seropositive at baseline numbered only six or seven. The reported proportion of spike-specific TCRs targeting unmutated variant regions was nearly half.

Germline V gene lookup returns CDR1 MNHEY and CDR2 SMNVEV (reference sequence). V lost 6 bases and J lost 4, with 15 bases in between. This CDR3 has 14 amino acids. The sequencing used peripheral blood, collected on day 0 of AZD1222 vaccination. The clonotype was recovered from an adult in good health. This chain links TRBV27 with TRBJ1-1, with D possibly matching TRBD1 (5 bases). The CDR3 loop is CASRLGAPSTEAFF. The CDR3 coding sequence is TGTGCCAGCAGACTAGGGGCCCCTAGCACTGAAGCTTTCTTT.